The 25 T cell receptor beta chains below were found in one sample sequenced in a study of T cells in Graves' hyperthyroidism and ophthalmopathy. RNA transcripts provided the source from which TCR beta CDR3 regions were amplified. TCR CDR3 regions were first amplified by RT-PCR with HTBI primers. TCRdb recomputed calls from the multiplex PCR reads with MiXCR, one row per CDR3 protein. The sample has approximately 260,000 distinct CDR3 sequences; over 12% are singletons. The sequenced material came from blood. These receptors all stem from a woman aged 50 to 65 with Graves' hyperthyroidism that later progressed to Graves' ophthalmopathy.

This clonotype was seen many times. The CDR3 is CASSPLVAGAEQFF. CDR3 in DNA: TGTGCCAGCAGCCCCTTGGTGGCGGGCGCAGAGCAGTTCTTC. J is TRBJ2-1 and V is TRBV7-6; D perhaps matches TRBD2 (5 bases). Per the germline V gene, CDR1 is SGHVS and CDR2 is FNYEAQ. V shed 5 bases and J shed 10 bases, with 18 bases lying between them. The CDR3 is 14 residues long. Full variable domain (remainder filled in from reference TRBV7-6 and TRBJ2-1): GAGVSQSPRYKVTKRGQDVALRCDPISGHVSLYWYRQALGQGPEFLTYFNYEAQQDKSGLPNDRFSAERPEGSISTLTIQRTEQRDSAMYRCASSPLVAGAEQFFGPGTRLTVL.

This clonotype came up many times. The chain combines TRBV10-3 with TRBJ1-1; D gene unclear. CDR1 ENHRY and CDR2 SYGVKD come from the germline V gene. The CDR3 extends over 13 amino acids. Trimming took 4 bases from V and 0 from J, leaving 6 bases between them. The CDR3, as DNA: TGTGCCATCAGTGGGTGGCTGAACACTGAAGCTTTCTTT. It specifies CAISGWLNTEAFF.

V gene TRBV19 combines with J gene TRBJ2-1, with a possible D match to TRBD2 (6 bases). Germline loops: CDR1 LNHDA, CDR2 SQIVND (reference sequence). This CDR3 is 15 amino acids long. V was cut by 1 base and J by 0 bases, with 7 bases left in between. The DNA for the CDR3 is TGTGCCAGTAGTATAGGGGGGGTCTCCTACAATGAGCAGTTCTTC. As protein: CASSIGGVSYNEQFF.

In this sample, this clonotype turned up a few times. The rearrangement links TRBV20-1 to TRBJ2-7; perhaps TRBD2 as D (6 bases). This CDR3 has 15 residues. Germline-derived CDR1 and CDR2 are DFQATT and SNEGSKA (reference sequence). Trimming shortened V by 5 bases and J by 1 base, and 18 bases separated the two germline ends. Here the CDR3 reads CSARGRASVSYEQYF. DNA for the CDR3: TGCAGTGCTCGCGGGCGGGCTAGCGTGTCCTACGAGCAGTACTTC.

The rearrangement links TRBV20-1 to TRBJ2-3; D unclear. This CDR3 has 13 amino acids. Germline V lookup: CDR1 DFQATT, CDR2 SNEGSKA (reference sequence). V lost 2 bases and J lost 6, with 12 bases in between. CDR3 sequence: CSARYRLMDTQYF. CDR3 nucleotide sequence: TGCAGTGCTAGATACCGTCTGATGGATACGCAGTATTTT.

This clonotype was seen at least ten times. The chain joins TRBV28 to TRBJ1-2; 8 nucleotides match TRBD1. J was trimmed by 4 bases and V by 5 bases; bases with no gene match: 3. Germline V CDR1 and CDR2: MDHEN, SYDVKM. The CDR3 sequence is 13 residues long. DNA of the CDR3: TGTGCCAGCAGTCCAGGGGGCCCCTATGGCTACACCTTC. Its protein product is CASSPGGPYGYTF.

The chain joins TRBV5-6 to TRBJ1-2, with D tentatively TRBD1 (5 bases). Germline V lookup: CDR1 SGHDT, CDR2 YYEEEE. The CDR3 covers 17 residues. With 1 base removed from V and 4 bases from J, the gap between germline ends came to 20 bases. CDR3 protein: CASSLLISQPGGYGYTF. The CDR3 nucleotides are TGTGCCAGCAGCTTGTTAATATCTCAACCCGGGGGCTATGGCTACACCTTC.

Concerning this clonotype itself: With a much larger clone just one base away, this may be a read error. CDR3 sequence: CASSFGTYYGYTF. DNA for the CDR3: TGTGCCAGCAGCTTCGGGACATACTATGGCTACACCTTC. This sequence joins TRBV11-3 and TRBJ1-2, with TRBD1 as a possible D gene (6 bases). The length of the CDR3 is 13 residues. Trimming shortened V by 3 bases and J by 3 bases, and 8 bases separated the two germline ends. Germline CDR1 is SGHNT and CDR2 is YENEEA.

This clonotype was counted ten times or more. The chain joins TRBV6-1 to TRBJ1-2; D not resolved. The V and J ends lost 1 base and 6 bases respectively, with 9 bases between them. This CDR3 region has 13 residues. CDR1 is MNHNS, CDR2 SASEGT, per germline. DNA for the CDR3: TGTGCCAGCAGTGAAGAACAGCTTGATGGCTACACCTTC. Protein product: CASSEEQLDGYTF.

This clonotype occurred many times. In DNA form, the CDR3 reads TGCAGTGCGACCCGACTAGCGGGGGGGGACACAGATACGCAGTATTTT. It codes for CSATRLAGGDTDTQYF. This chain connects TRBV20-1 to TRBJ2-3; 14 positions agree with TRBD2. Germline V gene sequence: CDR1 DFQATT, CDR2 SNEGSKA (reference sequence). The trim removed 6 bases at V and 2 bases at J, leaving 7 bases unmatched. The CDR3 runs to 16 residues.

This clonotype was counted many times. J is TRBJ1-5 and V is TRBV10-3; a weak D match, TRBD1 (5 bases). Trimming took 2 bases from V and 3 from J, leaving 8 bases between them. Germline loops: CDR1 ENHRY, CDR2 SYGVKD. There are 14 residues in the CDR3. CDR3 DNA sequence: TGTGCCATCAGTGAGGAAGGGGACAATCAGCCCCAGCATTTT. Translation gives CAISEEGDNQPQHF.

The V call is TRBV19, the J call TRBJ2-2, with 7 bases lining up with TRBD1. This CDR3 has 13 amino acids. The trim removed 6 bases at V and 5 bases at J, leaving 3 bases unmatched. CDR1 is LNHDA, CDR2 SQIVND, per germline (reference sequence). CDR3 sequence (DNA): TGTGCCAGTAGACCACAGGGGACCGGGGAGCTGTTTTTT. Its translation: CASRPQGTGELFF.

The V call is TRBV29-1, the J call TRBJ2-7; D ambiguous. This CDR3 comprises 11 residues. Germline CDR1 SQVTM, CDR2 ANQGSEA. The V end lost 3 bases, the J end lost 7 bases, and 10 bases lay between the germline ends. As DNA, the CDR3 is TGCAGCGTTGAGCTCCGTGGGGAGCAGTACTTC. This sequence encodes CSVELRGEQYF.

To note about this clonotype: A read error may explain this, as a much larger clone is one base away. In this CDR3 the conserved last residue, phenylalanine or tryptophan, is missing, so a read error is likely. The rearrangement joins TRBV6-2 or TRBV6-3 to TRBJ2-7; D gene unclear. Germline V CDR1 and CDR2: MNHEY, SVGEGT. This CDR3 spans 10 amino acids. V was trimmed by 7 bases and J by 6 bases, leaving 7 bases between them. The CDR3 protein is CASKAREQYS. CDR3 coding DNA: TGTGCCAGCAAAGCTCGCGAGCAGTACTCC.

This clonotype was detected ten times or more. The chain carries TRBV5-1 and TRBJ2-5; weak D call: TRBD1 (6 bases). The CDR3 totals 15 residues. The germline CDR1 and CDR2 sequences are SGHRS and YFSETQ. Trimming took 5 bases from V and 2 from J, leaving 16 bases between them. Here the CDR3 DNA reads TGCGCCAGCAGAGTGACAGGCCAGACGCAAGAGACCCAGTACTTC. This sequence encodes CASRVTGQTQETQYF.

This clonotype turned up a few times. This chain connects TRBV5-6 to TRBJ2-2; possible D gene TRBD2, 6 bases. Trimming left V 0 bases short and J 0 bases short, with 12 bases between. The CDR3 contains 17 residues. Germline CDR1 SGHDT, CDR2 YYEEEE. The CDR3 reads CASSLAGLLANTGELFF. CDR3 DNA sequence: TGTGCCAGCAGCTTGGCGGGACTCCTCGCGAACACCGGGGAGCTGTTTTTT.

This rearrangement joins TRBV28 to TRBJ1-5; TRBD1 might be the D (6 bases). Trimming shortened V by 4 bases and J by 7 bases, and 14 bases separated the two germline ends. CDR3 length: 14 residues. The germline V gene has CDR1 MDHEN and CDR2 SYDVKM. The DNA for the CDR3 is TGTGCCAGCAGTTATTCAGGGGCGCGGCAGCCCCAGCATTTT. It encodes CASSYSGARQPQHF.

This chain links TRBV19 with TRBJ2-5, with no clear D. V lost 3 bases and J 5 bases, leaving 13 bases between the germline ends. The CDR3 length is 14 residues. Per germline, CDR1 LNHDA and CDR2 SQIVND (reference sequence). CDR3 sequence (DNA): TGTGCCAGTAGTATGATTCAGGCGACGGAGACCCAGTACTTC. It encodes CASSMIQATETQYF.

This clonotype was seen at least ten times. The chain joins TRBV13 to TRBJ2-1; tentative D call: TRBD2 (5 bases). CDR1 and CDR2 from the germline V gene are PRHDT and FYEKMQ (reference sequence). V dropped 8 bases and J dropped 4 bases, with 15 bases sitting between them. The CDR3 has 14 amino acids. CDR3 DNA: TGTGCCAGCCTGAGGGTCGGGGAGTACAATGAGCAGTTCTTC. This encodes CASLRVGEYNEQFF. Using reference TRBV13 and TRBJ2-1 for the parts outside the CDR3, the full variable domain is AAGVIQSPRHLIKEKRETATLKCYPIPRHDTVYWYQQGPGQDPQFLISFYEKMQSDKGSIPDRFSAQQFSDYHSELNMSSLELGDSALYFCASLRVGEYNEQFFGPGTRLTVL.

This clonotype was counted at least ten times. Here the CDR3 DNA reads TGTGCCAGCAGTGAGAACCGGGACAGCCTATATGAGCAGTTCTTC. Translation: CASSENRDSLYEQFF. V usage is TRBV2 and J usage is TRBJ2-1; TRBD1 agrees at 7 bases. This CDR3 is built from 15 residues. V lost 3 bases and J lost 8; bases outside the gene matches: 10. From germline, CDR1 is SNHLY and CDR2 FYNNEI.

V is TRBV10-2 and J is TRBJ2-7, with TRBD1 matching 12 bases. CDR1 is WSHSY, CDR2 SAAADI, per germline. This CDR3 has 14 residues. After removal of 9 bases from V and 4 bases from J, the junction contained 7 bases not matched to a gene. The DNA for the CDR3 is TGCGCCAGTATCGGGACAGGGGGCGGATACGAGCAGTACTTC. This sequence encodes CASIGTGGGYEQYF.

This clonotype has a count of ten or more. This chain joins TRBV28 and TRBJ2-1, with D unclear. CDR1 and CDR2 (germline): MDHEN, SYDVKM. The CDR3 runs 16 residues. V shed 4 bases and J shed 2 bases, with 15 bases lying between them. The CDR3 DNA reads TGTGCCAGCAGTTCCTCCTACACGGGTCCCTACAATGAGCAGTTCTTC. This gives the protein CASSSSYTGPYNEQFF.

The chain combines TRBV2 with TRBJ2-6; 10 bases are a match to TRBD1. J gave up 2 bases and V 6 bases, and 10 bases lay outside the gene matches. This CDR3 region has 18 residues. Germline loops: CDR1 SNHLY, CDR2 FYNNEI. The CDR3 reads CASSPGQGGNTGANVLTF. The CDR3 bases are TGTGCCAGCAGCCCCGGACAGGGGGGAAATACTGGGGCCAACGTCCTGACTTTC.

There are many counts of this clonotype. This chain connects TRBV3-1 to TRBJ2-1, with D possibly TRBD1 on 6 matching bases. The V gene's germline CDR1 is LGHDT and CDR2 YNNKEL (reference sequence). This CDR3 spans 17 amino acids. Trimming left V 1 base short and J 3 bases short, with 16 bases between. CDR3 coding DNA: TGTGCCAGCAGCCAAGGGGGTTGGGGGCGCAACTACAATGAGCAGTTCTTC. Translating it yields CASSQGGWGRNYNEQFF.

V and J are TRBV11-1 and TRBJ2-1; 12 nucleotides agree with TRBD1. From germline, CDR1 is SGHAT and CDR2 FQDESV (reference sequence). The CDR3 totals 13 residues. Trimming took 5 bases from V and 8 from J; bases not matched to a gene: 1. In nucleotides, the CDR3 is TGTGCCAGCAGCAGGGACAGGGGGCATGAGCAGTTCTTC. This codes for CASSRDRGHEQFF.